The text below deals with one TCR beta chain. What it binds is unknown. These data are taken from a study of beta chain features in type 1 diabetes. Overall study results and limits: Any HLA effect on TCRB rearrangement was left unresolved by small sub-analyses. Cells with high TCR expression could be over-represented when cDNA is sequenced.

Sequencing targeted expressed TCRB transcripts, as all isolated RNA had been reverse transcribed. A few million reads were obtained on average from naive, central memory and regulatory T cell samples. Data came from immunoSEQ multiplex PCR; TCRdb stores just in-frame clones and leaves some out. The sample contains hundreds of thousands of clones, roughly a sixth of which appear only once. The sequence came from a young man in good health. Input material: naive CD4+ T cells from blood.

The CDR3 coding sequence is TGTGCCAGCAGTTTCATATCTACAGGGGGTTTGAGGAATGAGCAGTTCTTC. It translates to CASSFISTGGLRNEQFF. This chain joins TRBV28 and TRBJ2-1, with 8 bases aligning to TRBD1. The germline gives CDR1 MDHEN, CDR2 SYDVKM. This CDR3 spans 17 amino acids. With 3 bases clipped from V and 7 bases from J, the junction kept 14 bases outside the gene matches.